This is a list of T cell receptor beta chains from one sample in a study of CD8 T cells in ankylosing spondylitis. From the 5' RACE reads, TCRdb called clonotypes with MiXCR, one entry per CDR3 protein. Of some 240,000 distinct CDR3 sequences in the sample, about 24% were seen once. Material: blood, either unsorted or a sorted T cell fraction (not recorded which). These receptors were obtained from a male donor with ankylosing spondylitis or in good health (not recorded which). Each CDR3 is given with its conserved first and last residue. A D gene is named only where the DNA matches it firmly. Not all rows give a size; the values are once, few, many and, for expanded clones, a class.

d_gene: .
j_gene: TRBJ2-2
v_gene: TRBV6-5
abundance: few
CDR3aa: CASSYSMRNTGELFF
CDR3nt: TGTGCCAGCAGTTACTCGATGCGGAACACCGGGGAGCTGTTTTTT

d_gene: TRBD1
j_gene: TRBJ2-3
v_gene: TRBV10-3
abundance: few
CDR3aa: CAISEPGTASSTDTQYF
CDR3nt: TGTGCCATCAGTGAGCCCGGGACAGCCTCTAGCACAGATACGCAGTATTTT

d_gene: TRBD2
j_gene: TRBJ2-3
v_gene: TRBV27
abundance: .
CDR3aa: CASSFQLANTQYF
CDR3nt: TGTGCCAGCAGTTTCCAACTAGCGAATACGCAGTATTTT

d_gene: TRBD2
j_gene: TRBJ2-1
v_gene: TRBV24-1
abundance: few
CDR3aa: CATSDRPSGGKQFF
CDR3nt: TGTGCCACCAGTGATCGGCCTAGCGGGGGGAAGCAGTTCTTC

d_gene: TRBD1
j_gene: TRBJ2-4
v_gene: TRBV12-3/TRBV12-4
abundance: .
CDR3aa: CASSLQGAFKNIQYF
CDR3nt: TGTGCCAGCAGTCTACAGGGGGCCTTCAAAAACATTCAGTACTTC

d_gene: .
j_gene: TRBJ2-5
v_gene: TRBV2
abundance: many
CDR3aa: CASTLESKTQYF
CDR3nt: TGTGCCAGCACTCTGGAGAGTAAGACCCAGTACTTC

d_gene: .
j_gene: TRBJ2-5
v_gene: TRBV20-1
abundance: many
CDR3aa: CSAIPPGRGGETQYF
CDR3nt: TGCAGTGCTATCCCCCCGGGAAGGGGAGGAGAGACCCAGTACTTC

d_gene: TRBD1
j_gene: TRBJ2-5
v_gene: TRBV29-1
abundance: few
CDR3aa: CSARTGTQETQYF
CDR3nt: TGCAGCGCGAGGACAGGGACGCAAGAGACCCAGTACTTC

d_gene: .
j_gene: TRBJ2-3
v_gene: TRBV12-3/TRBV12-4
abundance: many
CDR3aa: CASSLSGRIYF
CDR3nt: TGTGCCAGCAGTTTATCGGGGAGGATTTATTTT

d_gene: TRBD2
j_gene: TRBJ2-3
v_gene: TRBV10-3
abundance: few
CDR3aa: CAISGQRTSGALSTDTQYF
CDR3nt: TGTGCCATCAGCGGACAAAGGACTAGCGGAGCACTTAGCACAGATACGCAGTATTTT

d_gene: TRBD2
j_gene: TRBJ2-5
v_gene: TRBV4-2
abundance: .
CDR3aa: CASSQAYERGSQETQYF
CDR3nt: TGTGCCAGCAGCCAAGCATACGAGCGGGGGTCCCAAGAGACCCAGTACTTC

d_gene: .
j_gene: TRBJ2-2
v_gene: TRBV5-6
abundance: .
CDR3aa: CASSSQPGTYTGELFF
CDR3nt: TGTGCCAGCAGCTCCCAACCTGGGACCTACACCGGGGAGCTGTTTTTT

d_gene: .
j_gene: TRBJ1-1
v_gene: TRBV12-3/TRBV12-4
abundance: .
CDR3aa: CASSFGGFTEAFF
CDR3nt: TGTGCCAGCAGTTTTGGGGGCTTCACTGAAGCTTTCTTT

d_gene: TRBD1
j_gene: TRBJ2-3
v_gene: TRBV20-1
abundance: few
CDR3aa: CSAILGTAKTTDTQYF
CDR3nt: TGCAGTGCTATCCTAGGGACAGCCAAAACGACAGATACGCAGTATTTT

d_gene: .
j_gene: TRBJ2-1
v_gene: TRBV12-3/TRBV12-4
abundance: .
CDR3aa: CASSFISGTETVPMGNEQFF
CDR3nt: TGTGCCAGCAGTTTTATATCGGGAACCGAGACAGTCCCTATGGGGAATGAGCAGTTCTTC

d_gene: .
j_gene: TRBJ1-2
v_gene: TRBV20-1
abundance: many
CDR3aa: CSATPGWGKSTF
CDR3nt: TGCAGTGCTACCCCTGGTTGGGGTAAATCCACCTTC

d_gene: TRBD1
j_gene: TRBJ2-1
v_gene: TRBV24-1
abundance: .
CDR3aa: CAVGQGVENEQFF
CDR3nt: TGTGCCGTCGGACAGGGGGTTGAGAATGAGCAGTTCTTC

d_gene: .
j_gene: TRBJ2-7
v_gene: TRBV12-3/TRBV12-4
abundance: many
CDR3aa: CASTPPGRYEQYF
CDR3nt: TGTGCCAGCACCCCTCCCGGCCGGTACGAGCAGTACTTC

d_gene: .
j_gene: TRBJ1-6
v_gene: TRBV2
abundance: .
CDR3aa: CASAVNSPLHF
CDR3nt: TGTGCCAGCGCAGTTAATTCACCCCTCCACTTT

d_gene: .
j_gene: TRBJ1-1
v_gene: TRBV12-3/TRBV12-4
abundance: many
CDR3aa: CASTLRGNLGTEAFF
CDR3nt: TGTGCCAGCACCCTTAGGGGGAATCTGGGAACTGAAGCTTTCTTT

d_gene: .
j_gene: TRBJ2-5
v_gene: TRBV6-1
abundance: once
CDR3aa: CASSDGAQETQYF
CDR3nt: TGTGCCAGCAGCGACGGGGCTCAAGAGACCCAGTACTTC

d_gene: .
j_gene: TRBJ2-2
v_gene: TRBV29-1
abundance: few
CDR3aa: CSVVRGFGPGELFF
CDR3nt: TGCAGCGTTGTGAGAGGCTTCGGACCCGGGGAGCTGTTTTTT

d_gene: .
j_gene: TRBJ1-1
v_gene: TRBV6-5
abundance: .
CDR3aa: CASGRAAEAFF
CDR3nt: TGTGCCAGCGGCAGGGCTGCCGAAGCTTTCTTT

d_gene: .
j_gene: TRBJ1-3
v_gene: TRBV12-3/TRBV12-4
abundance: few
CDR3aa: CASDSFGGTGNTIYF
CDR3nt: TGTGCCAGCGACTCATTCGGGGGAACTGGAAACACCATATATTTT

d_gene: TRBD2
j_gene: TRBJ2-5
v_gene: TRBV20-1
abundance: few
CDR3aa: CSAATGGQETQYF
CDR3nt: TGCAGTGCTGCCACCGGGGGGCAAGAGACCCAGTACTTC

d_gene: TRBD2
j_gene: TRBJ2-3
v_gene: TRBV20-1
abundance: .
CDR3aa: CSATWTSASTDTQYF
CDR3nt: TGCAGTGCTACTTGGACTAGTGCTAGCACAGATACGCAGTATTTT

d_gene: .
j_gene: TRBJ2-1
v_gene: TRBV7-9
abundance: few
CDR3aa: CASSFRQVDYNEQFF
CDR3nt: TGTGCCAGCAGCTTCAGGCAGGTAGACTACAATGAGCAGTTCTTC

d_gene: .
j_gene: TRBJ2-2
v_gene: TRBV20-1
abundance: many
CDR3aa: CSVPIQDTGELFF
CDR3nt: TGCAGTGTCCCAATTCAAGACACCGGGGAGCTGTTTTTT

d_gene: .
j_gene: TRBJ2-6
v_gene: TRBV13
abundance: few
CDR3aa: CASSLGGFSGANVLTF
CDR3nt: TGTGCCAGCAGCTTAGGTGGGTTCTCTGGGGCCAACGTCCTGACTTTC

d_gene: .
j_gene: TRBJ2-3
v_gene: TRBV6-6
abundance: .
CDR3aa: CASSIFPDTQYF
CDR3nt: TGTGCCAGCAGTATATTCCCAGATACGCAGTATTTT

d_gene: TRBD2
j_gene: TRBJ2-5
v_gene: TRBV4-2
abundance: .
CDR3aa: CASSQDILAGSRETQYF
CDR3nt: TGTGCCAGCAGCCAAGATATACTAGCGGGGTCACGGGAGACCCAGTACTTC

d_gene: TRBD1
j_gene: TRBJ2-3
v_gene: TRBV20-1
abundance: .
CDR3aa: CSADRAKDTQYF
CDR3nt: TGCAGTGCGGACAGGGCCAAAGATACGCAGTATTTT

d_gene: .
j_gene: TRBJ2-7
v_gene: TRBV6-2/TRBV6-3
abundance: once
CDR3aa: CASGWDSKRQYF
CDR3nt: TGTGCCAGCGGGTGGGACTCTAAACGGCAGTACTTC